This T cell receptor (beta chain) was profiled in a study of CXCR3-negative and CXCR3-positive naive CD8 T cells. CD45RO-CCR7+CD27+CD95- cells counted as naive CD8+ T cells. For this clonotype: Antigen: not known.

The method, 5' RACE with UMI labels, was used to prepare the TRB cDNA libraries. TCRdb reprocessed the 5' RACE reads and stores each CDR3 protein as one record, lacking DNA. In total, the table holds under 150,000 distinct CDR3 sequences. Study observations and caveats: Surface CD5 matched across naive subsets, and TRB CDR3 properties served to infer TCR strength. TRB CDR3 hydrophobicity was greater in CXCR3-positive naive cells than in CXCR3-negative naive cells. The study found that naive CXCR3-negative and CXCR3-positive cells shared TRBV-TRBJ usage, while memory cells differed. Relative to memory CD8+ cells, whose diversity was much lower, both naive subsets had comparably high diversity.

The CDR3 spans 13 residues. Germline V gene sequence: CDR1 SQVTM, CDR2 ANQGSEA. The clonotype originates from a human donor in good health. Some clones in this sample may be carry-over from other donors' samples. The chain has TRBV29-1 and TRBJ2-7; lacking DNA, the TRBD2 call made by TCRdb goes unchecked. Sequences were obtained from naive CXCR3+ CD8+ T cells from blood. Subset indicated: CD45RO-CCR7+CD27+CD95- naive CD8+ T cells expressing CXCR3 (TNR3+). CDR3 loop: CSVEAPPHYEQYF.